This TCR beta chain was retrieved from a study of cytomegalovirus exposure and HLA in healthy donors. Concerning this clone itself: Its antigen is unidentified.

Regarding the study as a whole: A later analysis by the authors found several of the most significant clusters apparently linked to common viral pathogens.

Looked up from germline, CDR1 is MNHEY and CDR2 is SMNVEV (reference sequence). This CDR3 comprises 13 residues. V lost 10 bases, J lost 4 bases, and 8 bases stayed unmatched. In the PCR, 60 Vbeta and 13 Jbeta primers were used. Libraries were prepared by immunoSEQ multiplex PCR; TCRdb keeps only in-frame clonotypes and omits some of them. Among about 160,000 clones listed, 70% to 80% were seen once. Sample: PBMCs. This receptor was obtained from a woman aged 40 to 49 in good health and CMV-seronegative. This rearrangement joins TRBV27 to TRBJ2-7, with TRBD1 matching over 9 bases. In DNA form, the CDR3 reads TGTGCCACCATTACAGGGGGCGGATACGAGCAGTACTTC. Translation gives CATITGGGYEQYF.